The 6 T cell receptor beta chains given below trace back to one sample, sequenced in a study of blood T cell repertoires in COVID-19. Data came from immunoSEQ multiplex PCR; TCRdb stores just in-frame clones and leaves some out. The sample shows over 130,000 clones, 65% to 80% of them seen only once. The sample was peripheral blood. The receptors shown here come from a middle-aged man with acute or convalescent COVID-19.

This chain joins TRBV2 and TRBJ2-5; 12 nucleotides agree with TRBD1. Per germline, CDR1 SNHLY and CDR2 FYNNEI. J was trimmed by 5 bases and V by 6 bases; bases with no gene match: 7. The CDR3 is 15 amino acids. The CDR3 reads CASSAGQGAWETQYF. The DNA of the CDR3 is TGTGCCAGCAGCGCGGGACAGGGGGCCTGGGAGACCCAGTACTTC.

The chain has TRBV23-1 and TRBJ2-3; D gene unclear. TRBV23-1 is treated as an ORF (open reading frame) with a function not yet certain. The CDR3 runs to 20 residues. V was trimmed by 5 bases and J by 2 bases, leaving 29 bases between them. CDR3 DNA: TGCGCCAGCAGTAAAACTGCGGTCATCCTTCCCAAGAAGAACACAGATACGCAGTATTTT. Its translation: CASSKTAVILPKKNTDTQYF.

This rearrangement joins TRBV14 to TRBJ2-1, with 13 bases aligning to TRBD2. This CDR3 is 16 amino acids long. Germline trimming cut 2 bases from V and 9 bases from J; bases unmatched to any gene: 7. Germline values: CDR1 SGHDN, CDR2 FVKESK. The CDR3 loop reads CASSQTSGGALLEQFF. CDR3 DNA: TGTGCCAGCAGCCAAACTAGCGGGGGGGCTTTACTTGAGCAGTTCTTC.

The CDR3 sequence: CASSTQRQGTGELFF. The CDR3 DNA follows: TGTGCCAGTAGTACTCAAAGACAGGGGACCGGGGAGCTGTTTTTT. The V call is TRBV19, the J call TRBJ2-2; TRBD1 matches at 8 bases. V shed 4 bases, J shed 5 bases, and the junction held 6 bases outside the gene matches. The germline CDR1 and CDR2 sequences are LNHDA and SQIVND (reference sequence). The CDR3 has 15 residues.

This chain links TRBV25-1 with TRBJ1-1; 7 nucleotides agree with TRBD1. The V and J ends lost 7 bases and 4 bases, in that order; junction bases with no gene match: 3. This CDR3 region has 12 residues. Germline V gene data show CDR1 as MGHDK and CDR2 as SYGVNS. The CDR3 spells CASTQGITEAFF. In nucleotides, the CDR3 is TGTGCCAGCACACAGGGGATCACTGAAGCTTTCTTT. Combining the CDR3 with reference TRBV25-1 and TRBJ1-1 gives the whole variable domain EADIYQTPRYLVIGTGKKITLECSQTMGHDKMYWYQQDPGMELHLIHYSYGVNSTEKGDLSSESTVSRIRTEHFPLTLESARPSHTSQYLCASTQGITEAFFGQGTRLTVV.

This chain uses TRBV18 with TRBJ1-2, with TRBD1 matching over 7 bases. The V gene's germline CDR1 is KGHSH and CDR2 LQKENI. The J segment lost 9 bases and the V segment lost 3 bases, leaving 7 bases of the junction unmatched. The CDR3 spans 13 residues. The CDR3 region has the DNA TGTGCCAGCTCACCTCTCAGACAGGGCAGCTACACCTTC. Its protein product is CASSPLRQGSYTF.